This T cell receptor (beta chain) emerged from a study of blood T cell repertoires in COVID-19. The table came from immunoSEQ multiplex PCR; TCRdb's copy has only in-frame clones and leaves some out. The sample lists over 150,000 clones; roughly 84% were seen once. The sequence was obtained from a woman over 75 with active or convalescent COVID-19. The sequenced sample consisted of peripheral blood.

CDR3 loop: CASSYQTGIGTEAFF. The CDR3 DNA sequence: TGCGCCAGCAGCTACCAGACAGGGATTGGCACTGAAGCTTTCTTT. V usage is TRBV5-1 and J usage is TRBJ1-1, with TRBD1 matching over 7 bases. This CDR3 has 15 amino acids. From germline, CDR1 is SGHRS and CDR2 YFSETQ. The V and J ends lost 3 bases and 4 bases, in that order; junction bases with no gene match: 9.